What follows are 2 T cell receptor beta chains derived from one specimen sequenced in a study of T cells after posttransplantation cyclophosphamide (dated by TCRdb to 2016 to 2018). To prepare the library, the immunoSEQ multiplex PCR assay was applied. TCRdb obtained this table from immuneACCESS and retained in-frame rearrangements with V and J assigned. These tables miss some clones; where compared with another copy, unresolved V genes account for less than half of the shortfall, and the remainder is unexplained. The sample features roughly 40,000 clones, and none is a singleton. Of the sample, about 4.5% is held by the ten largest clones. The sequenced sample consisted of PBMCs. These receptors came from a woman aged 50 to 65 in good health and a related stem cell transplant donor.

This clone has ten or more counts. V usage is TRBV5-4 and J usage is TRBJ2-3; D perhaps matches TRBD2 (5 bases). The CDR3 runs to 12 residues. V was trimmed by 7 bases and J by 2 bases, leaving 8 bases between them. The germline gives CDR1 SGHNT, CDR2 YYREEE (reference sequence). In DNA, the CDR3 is TGTGCCAGCTCGGGGTACACAGATACGCAGTATTTT. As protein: CASSGYTDTQYF.

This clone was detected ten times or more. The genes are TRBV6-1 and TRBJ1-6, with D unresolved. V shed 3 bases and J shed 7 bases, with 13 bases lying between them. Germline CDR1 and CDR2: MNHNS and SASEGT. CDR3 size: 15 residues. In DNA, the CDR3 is TGTGCCAGCAGTGATGGAGGATCGGGAAATTCACCCCTCCACTTT. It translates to CASSDGGSGNSPLHF.